The 12 T cell receptor beta chains below come from one sample, sequenced in a study of T cell changes during pregnancy in multiple sclerosis. TCRdb keeps only in-frame clones here, not all; method: immunoSEQ multiplex PCR. The data show about 45,000 clones, with roughly 96% seen just once and under 0.9% held by the top ten. The source was peripheral blood, collected in the second trimester of pregnancy. The receptors originated from a female donor with multiple sclerosis, enrolled in a pregnancy study.

The rearrangement links TRBV5-1 to TRBJ1-1; 7 positions agree with TRBD1. Germline CDR1 and CDR2: SGHRS and YFSETQ. This CDR3 is 14 amino acids long. The J segment lost 1 base and the V segment lost 3 bases, leaving 3 bases of the junction unmatched. For the CDR3, the DNA is TGCGCCAGCAGCTCGGGACAGACGAACACTGAAGCTTTCTTT. As protein: CASSSGQTNTEAFF.

This chain connects TRBV5-4 to TRBJ1-1, with unresolved D. The CDR3 has 14 amino acids. Germline CDR1 and CDR2: SGHNT and YYREEE (reference sequence). Trimming removed 2 bases from V and 0 bases from J, with 8 bases in between. The CDR3 nucleotides read TGTGCCAGCAGCTTAGGAGGGATGAACACTGAAGCTTTCTTT. Its translation: CASSLGGMNTEAFF.

The chain couples TRBV21-1 to TRBJ2-7; the table assigns TRBD1, which was not confirmed against the DNA. TRBV21-1 is labeled a pseudogene. The CDR3 is 13 residues long. The CDR3 reads CASRNRGLHEQYF. Written as DNA, the CDR3 is TGTGCCAGCCGCAACAGGGGGCTACACGAGCAGTACTTC.

The J gene is TRBJ2-1, the V gene TRBV4-2; 8 bases map to TRBD1. CDR1 is LGHNA, CDR2 YNFKEQ, per germline. The CDR3 is 15 amino acids. V gave up 6 bases and J gave up 2 bases; unmatched junction bases: 6. In DNA, the CDR3 is TGTGCCAGCAGGGGCGGGACAGGCGCCTACAATGAGCAGTTCTTC. This gives the protein CASRGGTGAYNEQFF.

This chain joins TRBV11-3 and TRBJ2-2; 8 bases map to TRBD1. This CDR3 spans 15 amino acids. CDR1 SGHNT and CDR2 YENEEA come from the germline V gene. Germline trimming cut 3 bases from V and 1 base from J; bases unmatched to any gene: 1. The CDR3 protein is CASSLGTGNTGELFF. CDR3 DNA: TGTGCCAGCAGCTTGGGGACAGGGAACACCGGGGAGCTGTTTTTT.

The CDR3 loop is CASSEASSQREGHSRKTQYF. For the CDR3, the DNA is TGTGCCAGCAGTGAAGCGTCTTCGCAGCGGGAGGGCCACTCGAGGAAGACCCAGTACTTC. This chain links TRBV2 with TRBJ2-5, with 10 nucleotides matching TRBD2. Germline CDR1 and CDR2: SNHLY and FYNNEI. Unmatched junction bases numbered 19, after V lost 0 bases and J lost 6 bases. There are 20 residues in the CDR3.

The chain employs TRBV7-9 and TRBJ2-2; 7 bases are a match to TRBD1. Trimming took 5 bases from V and 6 from J; bases not matched to a gene: 9. The CDR3 totals 15 residues. Germline CDR1 SEHNR, CDR2 FQNEAQ (reference sequence). The DNA of the CDR3 is TGTGCCAGCAGCGCCAGACAGGGTCCGTCCGGGGAGCTGTTTTTT. Translating it yields CASSARQGPSGELFF.

The chain is built from TRBV7-3 and TRBJ1-1, with 10 bases aligning to TRBD1. Germline loops: CDR1 SGHTA, CDR2 FQGTGA. The CDR3 totals 14 residues. The trim removed 5 bases at V and 9 bases at J, leaving 9 bases unmatched. The CDR3 DNA follows: TGTGCCAGCAGCACCGTGGGACAGGGGAGGAAAGCTTTCTTT. It is translated as CASSTVGQGRKAFF. Complete variable domain (other parts from reference TRBV7-3 and TRBJ1-1): GAGVSQTPSNKVTEKGKYVELRCDPISGHTALYWYRQSLGQGPEFLIYFQGTGAADDSGLPNDRFFAVRPEGSVSTLKIQRTERGDSAVYLCASSTVGQGRKAFFGQGTRLTVV.

This clone was observed a single time. The chain is built from TRBV2 and TRBJ1-4; tentatively, D is TRBD1 (5 bases). This CDR3 is 15 amino acids long. The ends were cut back, 6 bases at V and 4 bases at J, with 15 bases in the middle. The V gene's germline CDR1 is SNHLY and CDR2 FYNNEI. CDR3 bases: TGTGCCAGCAGCGTCCCGGGGGGTGGTAATGAAAAACTGTTTTTT. This codes for CASSVPGGGNEKLFF.

The DNA of the CDR3 is TGCGCCAGCAGCCAAGAGAGGCGGGGAGGAACAGATACGCAGTATTTT. This codes for CASSQERRGGTDTQYF. V usage is TRBV4-1 and J usage is TRBJ2-3; a possible D gene is TRBD2 (6 bases). The CDR3 totals 16 residues. V lost 0 bases to trimming and J lost 3 bases, with 13 bases between them. CDR1 MGHRA and CDR2 YSYEKL come from the germline V gene.

J is TRBJ1-5 and V is TRBV5-1; maybe TRBD1 (5 bases). Trimming removed 3 bases at V and 0 bases at J, with 16 bases between. Germline CDR1 reads SGHRS; CDR2 reads YFSETQ. This CDR3 contains 17 residues. CDR3 sequence (DNA): TGCGCCAGCAGCTCGTCGGGGGGGGGATTTAGCAATCAGCCCCAGCATTTT. Encoded protein: CASSSSGGGFSNQPQHF.

The rearrangement uses TRBV7-3 and TRBJ2-1; 7 nucleotides line up with TRBD2. Losses at the gene ends were 0 bases for V and 2 bases for J; bases not matched to a gene: 1. The CDR3 consists of 15 residues. Germline values: CDR1 SGHTA, CDR2 FQGTGA. The CDR3 sequence is CASSLTRETYNEQFF. In DNA form, the CDR3 reads TGTGCCAGCAGCTTAACGCGGGAGACCTACAATGAGCAGTTCTTC.